A selection of T cell receptor beta chains follows, all from one sample in a study of cytomegalovirus exposure and HLA in healthy donors. The table came from immunoSEQ multiplex PCR; TCRdb's copy has only in-frame clones and leaves some out. In the table there are some 120,000 clones, roughly 8.6% of which are singletons. Sequencing was performed on PBMCs. The receptors come from a woman aged 40 to 50 in good health and CMV-seropositive. Both conserved end residues are part of each CDR3. Each record gives: J gene, V gene, D gene, clone size, CDR3 DNA, CDR3 protein. D genes are given only for firm matches. Part of the rows lack a size; the others show once, few, many or a class for expanded clones.

TRBJ2-7 | TRBV28 | . | few | TGTGCCAGCTCAGATTGGGTGAGGGTGCAGTACTTC | CASSDWVRVQYF
TRBJ2-2 | TRBV6-1 | TRBD1 | few | TGTGCCACAAAGGACAGGAGCTACACCGGGGAGCTGTTTTTT | CATKDRSYTGELFF
TRBJ2-1 | TRBV6-1 | TRBD1 | few | TGTGCCAGCAGTTCTCCGGGACAGGGGGATGATGAGCAGTTCTTC | CASSSPGQGDDEQFF
TRBJ2-7 | TRBV5-1 | TRBD1 | . | TGCGCCAGCAGCGGACAGGGGGCGAAAGAGCAGTACTTC | CASSGQGAKEQYF
TRBJ2-1 | TRBV6-5 | TRBD1 | few | TGTGCCAGCAGCCCCCGGGACAGGGGGGAGTTCTTC | CASSPRDRGEFF
TRBJ1-2 | TRBV9 | TRBD1 | . | TGTGCCAGCAGCGTCGGACAGGGTGCTTATGGCTACACCTTC | CASSVGQGAYGYTF
TRBJ2-1 | TRBV10-1 | TRBD2 | . | TGCGCCAGCAGTGATCCTAGCGGGAATGAGCAGTTCTTC | CASSDPSGNEQFF
TRBJ1-1 | TRBV6-1 | TRBD1 | few | TGTGCCAGCAGAGATACAGGGGGGAGTAGGAATGAAGCTTTCTTT | CASRDTGGSRNEAFF
TRBJ2-2 | TRBV18 | TRBD2 | . | TGTGCCAGCTCACCACCGAGCGGGGGGAACACCGGGGAGCTGTTTTTT | CASSPPSGGNTGELFF
TRBJ1-2 | TRBV7-2 | TRBD1 | few | TGTGCCAGCAGCTTATCTGGACAGGGGGCGGGTGGCTACACCTTC | CASSLSGQGAGGYTF
TRBJ1-2 | TRBV5-1 | . | . | TGCGCCAGCAGCGCCCGAACAGGTCTGTATCAGGGACTTAATGGCTACACCTTC | CASSARTGLYQGLNGYTF
TRBJ1-5 | TRBV19 | . | . | TGTGCCAGTACGTTAGGACAGAGCAATCAGCCCCAGCATTTT | CASTLGQSNQPQHF
TRBJ2-1 | TRBV28 | TRBD2 | few | TGTGCCAGCAGTTCCCAGGGGACTAGCTCCTACAATGAGCAGTTCTTC | CASSSQGTSSYNEQFF
TRBJ1-1 | TRBV19 | . | . | TGTGCCAGTAGTCTACAGGGTCCTGAAGCTTTCTTT | CASSLQGPEAFF
TRBJ1-1 | TRBV10-2 | TRBD1 | few | TGCGCCGGTGGGGACAGGTTGAACACTGAAGCTTTCTTT | CAGGDRLNTEAFF
TRBJ2-2 | TRBV5-4 | TRBD1 | few | TGTGCCAGCAGCACCCAGGGGGCGGTCGGCGGGGAGCTGTTTTTT | CASSTQGAVGGELFF
TRBJ1-2 | TRBV4-1 | . | . | TGCGCCAGCAGCCAAGTAAGCCTGACAAGTAACTATGGCTACACCTTC | CASSQVSLTSNYGYTF
TRBJ2-7 | TRBV11-3 | TRBD1 | . | TGTGCCAGCAGCCCACGGACAGGGGGGCCGTCGAACGAGCAGTACTTC | CASSPRTGGPSNEQYF
TRBJ1-1 | TRBV27 | . | few | TGTGCCAGCGGAAAACAGGGCACTGAAGCTTTCTTT | CASGKQGTEAFF
TRBJ2-3 | TRBV6-5 | . | . | TGTGCCAGCAGTTACACTGGGGCCATCACAGATACGCAGTATTTT | CASSYTGAITDTQYF
TRBJ1-2 | TRBV5-1 | TRBD1 | . | TGCGCCAGCAGCTTGTCCCCGACAGGGGAGCGGTTCAACTATGGCTACACCTTC | CASSLSPTGERFNYGYTF
TRBJ2-2 | TRBV25-1 | . | . | TGTGCCAGCAGTGTCGGACTCATGAACACCGGGGAGCTGTTTTTT | CASSVGLMNTGELFF
TRBJ1-2 | TRBV4-1 | . | few | TGCGCCAGCAGCCGACTTACAGGGAACTATGGCTACACCTTC | CASSRLTGNYGYTF